This T cell receptor (beta chain) was sequenced in a study of blood T cell repertoires in COVID-19. Overall study context: Whether acute or convalescent, the COVID-19 samples came from the United States, Italy and Spain.

This CDR3 is 14 amino acids long. Germline V lookup: CDR1 PRHDT, CDR2 FYEKMQ (reference sequence). The ends were cut back, 5 bases at V and 6 bases at J, with 14 bases in the middle. The table came from immunoSEQ multiplex PCR; TCRdb's copy has only in-frame clones and leaves some out. The sample has approximately 83,000 clones, nearly 90% seen once. The rearrangement links TRBV13 to TRBJ2-1, with D perhaps TRBD2 (6 bases). The source of this sequence is an older man with acute or convalescent COVID-19. Sequencing was performed on peripheral blood. This CDR3 is CASSLRLGGNEQFF. The DNA of the CDR3 is TGTGCCAGCAGCCTCCGGTTGGGGGGCAATGAGCAGTTCTTC.